What follows are 25 T cell receptor beta chains derived from one specimen sequenced in a study of T cell responses to AZD1222 COVID-19 vaccine. Using immunoSEQ multiplex PCR, the repertoire was profiled, and TCRdb retains in-frame clones only, with some absent. The sample includes fewer than 250,000 clones, 93% of them seen just once. Sequencing used peripheral blood, obtained on day 0 of MenACWY control vaccination. Receptors originate from an adult in good health.

The chain uses TRBV7-2 and TRBJ2-7, with 13 positions matching TRBD2. Unmatched junction bases numbered 0, after V lost 4 bases and J lost 3 bases. Germline loops: CDR1 SGHTA, CDR2 FQGNSA. This CDR3 is 14 amino acids long. In nucleotides, the CDR3 is TGTGCCAGCAGCTGGACTAGCGGGGGCTACGAGCAGTACTTC. This gives the protein CASSWTSGGYEQYF.

The sample holds one count of this clone. The rearrangement joins TRBV11-3 to TRBJ2-1; D unresolved. CDR3 length: 12 amino acids. Trimming stripped 0 bases from V and 5 bases from J, with 2 bases between. The germline gives CDR1 SGHNT, CDR2 YENEEA. The CDR3 here is CASSLEDNEQFF. For the CDR3, the DNA is TGTGCCAGCAGCTTAGAGGACAATGAGCAGTTCTTC.

This rearrangement joins TRBV7-2 to TRBJ2-7; 10 positions agree with TRBD2. In germline, CDR1 is SGHTA, CDR2 FQGNSA. Trimming cost V 5 bases and J 5 bases; bases outside gene matches: 12. The CDR3 is made up of 16 amino acids. For the CDR3, the DNA is TGTGCCAGCAGCATCCTTCCAGCGGGGGGGCTGAACGAGCAGTACTTC. It specifies CASSILPAGGLNEQYF.

This clone was observed a single time. V usage is TRBV25-1 and J usage is TRBJ1-2; TRBD1 matches 7 bases. After removal of 6 bases from V and 4 bases from J, the junction contained 5 bases not matched to a gene. The CDR3 extends over 13 amino acids. Germline assignment: CDR1 MGHDK and CDR2 SYGVNS. The CDR3 DNA reads as TGTGCCAGCAGAGGACAGGTAGCCTATGGCTACACCTTC. This codes for CASRGQVAYGYTF.

The chain links TRBV30 to TRBJ1-1; 7 nucleotides agree with TRBD1. This CDR3 is 13 amino acids long. J gave up 4 bases and V 3 bases, and 5 bases lay outside the gene matches. Germline CDR1 is GTSNPN and CDR2 is SVGIG (reference sequence). Written as DNA, the CDR3 is TGTGCCTGGAGACATTCAGGGGGCACTGAAGCTTTCTTT. It translates to CAWRHSGGTEAFF.

V usage is TRBV27 and J usage is TRBJ1-5; tentative D call: TRBD1 (5 bases). There are 15 residues in the CDR3. Trimming left V 5 bases short and J 1 base short, with 12 bases between. The germline gives CDR1 MNHEY, CDR2 SMNVEV (reference sequence). The CDR3 protein is CASSPRQISNQPQHF. CDR3 sequence (DNA): TGTGCCAGCAGTCCGAGACAGATCAGCAATCAGCCCCAGCATTTT.

This sequence joins TRBV7-2 and TRBJ2-1, with TRBD1 matching over 11 bases. This CDR3 contains 14 residues. V dropped 8 bases and J dropped 0; count of bases not matched to a gene: 0. CDR1 is SGHTA, CDR2 FQGNSA, per germline. CDR3: CASGQGASYNEQFF. In nucleotides, the CDR3 is TGTGCCAGCGGACAGGGGGCCTCCTACAATGAGCAGTTCTTC.

This clone appeared a few times. This rearrangement joins TRBV7-2 to TRBJ1-5, with D perhaps matching TRBD1 (5 bases). The CDR3 sequence is 18 residues long. V lost 3 bases, J lost 0 bases, and 18 bases lay in between. The germline gives CDR1 SGHTA, CDR2 FQGNSA. The CDR3 loop is CASSFKGVFRDSNQPQHF. CDR3 in DNA: TGTGCCAGCAGCTTTAAAGGGGTTTTTAGGGATAGCAATCAGCCCCAGCATTTT.

This clone was seen once. The V call is TRBV27, the J call TRBJ1-5, with D perhaps TRBD1 (5 bases). This CDR3 has 15 residues. Per germline, CDR1 MNHEY and CDR2 SMNVEV (reference sequence). V lost 2 bases, J lost 6 bases, and 14 bases lay in between. The CDR3 DNA follows: TGTGCCAGCAGTTTAGGGGGGGGAGGCGCTCAGCCCCAGCATTTT. This codes for CASSLGGGGAQPQHF.

The chain has TRBV3-1 (or the pseudogene TRBV3-2) and TRBJ1-6; the D gene is possibly TRBD1 (5 bases). With 0 bases removed from V and 7 bases from J, the gap between germline ends came to 10 bases. The CDR3 consists of 15 residues. Per germline, CDR1 LGHDT and CDR2 YNNKEL (reference sequence). This CDR3 reads CASSQDVRTNSPLHF. As DNA, the CDR3 is TGTGCCAGCAGCCAAGACGTCAGGACAAATTCACCCCTCCACTTT.

The CDR3 sequence: CASSENTANYGYTF. The CDR3 DNA sequence: TGTGCCAGCAGTGAAAACACAGCTAACTATGGCTACACCTTC. The chain employs TRBV2 and TRBJ1-2; no clear D gene. Germline CDR1 and CDR2: SNHLY and FYNNEI. CDR3 length: 14 residues. V was shortened by 2 bases and J by 0 bases, with 7 bases between the two germline ends.

In nucleotides, the CDR3 is TGTGCCAGCAGCCCGGGACAGGCCAACTCCTACGAGCAGTACTTC. Translating it yields CASSPGQANSYEQYF. This chain links TRBV7-6 with TRBJ2-7, with 8 nucleotides matching TRBD1. The ends lost 5 bases at V and 0 bases at J; junction bases unmatched: 6. This CDR3 contains 15 residues. Germline V gene data show CDR1 as SGHVS and CDR2 as FNYEAQ.

The chain links TRBV13 to TRBJ1-1; 10 bases align to TRBD1. The CDR3 is made up of 14 amino acids. V shed 4 bases and J 6 bases; nucleotides not matched to a gene: 5. Germline-derived CDR1 and CDR2 are PRHDT and FYEKMQ (reference sequence). The CDR3 coding sequence is TGTGCCAGCAGCTGGGGACAGGGGTTCGCTGAAGCTTTCTTT. Encoded protein: CASSWGQGFAEAFF.

This sequence joins TRBV19 and TRBJ2-7; 7 bases agree with TRBD1. Germline CDR1 reads LNHDA; CDR2 reads SQIVND (reference sequence). The junction had 6 bases not matched to a gene; V was cut back by 6 bases and J by 4 bases. The CDR3 contains 13 residues. This chain's CDR3 is CASSLQGDYEQYF. For the CDR3, the DNA is TGTGCCAGTAGCCTTCAGGGGGATTACGAGCAGTACTTC. Filled out from reference TRBV19 and TRBJ2-7, the complete variable domain reads DGGITQSPKYLFRKEGQNVTLSCEQNLNHDAMYWYRQDPGQGLRLIYYSQIVNDFQKGDIAEGYSVSREKKESFPLTVTSAQKNPTAFYLCASSLQGDYEQYFGPGTRLTVT.

The chain is built from TRBV19 and TRBJ2-2; D is uncertain. V was pared by 6 bases and J by 5 bases, with 13 bases between. Germline V gene lookup returns CDR1 LNHDA and CDR2 SQIVND (reference sequence). This CDR3 contains 14 residues. CDR3: CASRARETTGELFF. The CDR3 nucleotides read TGTGCCAGTAGGGCTAGGGAAACTACCGGGGAGCTGTTTTTT. The variable domain in full, with the rest retrieved from reference TRBV19 and TRBJ2-2, is DGGITQSPKYLFRKEGQNVTLSCEQNLNHDAMYWYRQDPGQGLRLIYYSQIVNDFQKGDIAEGYSVSREKKESFPLTVTSAQKNPTAFYLCASRARETTGELFFGEGSRLTVL.

This chain links TRBV6-1 with TRBJ1-6; D gene ambiguous. The germline V gene encodes CDR1 MNHNS and CDR2 SASEGT. Trimming left V 3 bases short and J 8 bases short, with 11 bases between. The CDR3 is made up of 14 amino acids. The DNA of the CDR3 is TGTGCCAGCAGTGAGGCGGGTCTTGATTCACCCCTCCACTTT. Translating it yields CASSEAGLDSPLHF.

This sequence joins TRBV7-9 and TRBJ2-2; the D gene is possibly TRBD1 (5 bases). Trimming left V 5 bases short and J 3 bases short, with 10 bases between. Germline V gene data show CDR1 as SEHNR and CDR2 as FQNEAQ (reference sequence). CDR3 length: 14 amino acids. The CDR3 sequence: CASSVDTHTGELFF. The CDR3 DNA reads TGTGCCAGCAGCGTGGACACCCACACCGGGGAGCTGTTTTTT.

The rearrangement joins TRBV29-1 to TRBJ2-7; TRBD1 matches 8 bases. The V gene's germline CDR1 is SQVTM and CDR2 ANQGSEA. The junction had 7 bases not matched to a gene; V was cut back by 4 bases and J by 2 bases. The length of the CDR3 is 14 residues. CDR3 sequence (DNA): TGCAGCGTTGTGGCAGGGGGCGAACCCTACGAGCAGTACTTC. Translated: CSVVAGGEPYEQYF.

The chain employs TRBV4-1 and TRBJ2-7, with D possibly being TRBD1 or TRBD2 (5 bases each). V was clipped by 2 bases and J by 4 bases, with 12 bases between them. The germline CDR1 and CDR2 sequences are MGHRA and YSYEKL. This CDR3 comprises 14 residues. The CDR3 DNA is TGCGCCAGCAGCCAATTGTGGGGACGGTACGAGCAGTACTTC. Translated, it gives CASSQLWGRYEQYF.

The CDR3 reads CSVPGQGGAEAFF. The CDR3 nucleotides read TGCAGCGTGCCCGGACAGGGGGGGGCTGAAGCTTTCTTT. This rearrangement joins TRBV29-1 to TRBJ1-1; TRBD1 matches at 10 bases. The trim removed 6 bases at V and 6 bases at J, leaving 7 bases unmatched. Germline assignment: CDR1 SQVTM and CDR2 ANQGSEA. This CDR3 region has 13 residues.

The sample holds one count of this clone. Other DNA sequences of this sample code for an identical CDR3. The chain couples TRBV30 to TRBJ1-5; no clear D gene. The CDR3 spans 13 residues. The germline V and J ends were trimmed by 2 bases and 1 base, with 6 bases remaining between them. Germline V gives CDR1 GTSNPN, CDR2 SVGIG (reference sequence). The CDR3 spells CAWSLGSNQPQHF. As DNA, the CDR3 is TGTGCCTGGAGTTTGGGGAGCAATCAGCCCCAGCATTTT.

The J gene is TRBJ1-2, the V gene TRBV2, with TRBD1 as a possible D gene (5 bases). The CDR3 is 13 amino acids. V dropped 8 bases and J dropped 4 bases, with 14 bases sitting between them. Germline V gene sequence: CDR1 SNHLY, CDR2 FYNNEI. The CDR3 nucleotides read TGTGCCAGCGGGGCGGGATCGGGCTATGGCTACACCTTC. Amino acids: CASGAGSGYGYTF.

This clone occurred a few times. J is TRBJ1-1 and V is TRBV5-1; D is undetermined. V lost 7 bases, J lost 2 bases, and 18 bases lay in between. This CDR3 has 15 amino acids. The germline V gene encodes CDR1 SGHRS and CDR2 YFSETQ. CDR3 DNA sequence: TGCGCCAGCTTCCGGGAATCAGAGATCAACACTGAAGCTTTCTTT. Amino acids: CASFRESEINTEAFF.

The chain joins TRBV4-2 to TRBJ1-2; perhaps TRBD1 as D (5 bases). Trimming stripped 6 bases from V and 4 bases from J, with 15 bases between. The CDR3 runs to 14 residues. Germline assignment: CDR1 LGHNA and CDR2 YNFKEQ. CDR3 sequence (DNA): TGTGCCAGCAGTCCGGGACCCGGGGGCTATGGCTACACCTTC. Its translation is CASSPGPGGYGYTF.

V gene TRBV10-1 combines with J gene TRBJ1-1; no reliable D call. The ends were cut back, 7 bases at V and 0 bases at J, with 9 bases in the middle. Germline V gene lookup returns CDR1 WNHNN and CDR2 SYGVQD (reference sequence). The CDR3 has 13 amino acids. DNA for the CDR3: TGCGCCAGCACCGAGGCCCTGAACACTGAAGCTTTCTTT. It is translated as CASTEALNTEAFF.